This TCR beta chain is from a study of cytomegalovirus exposure and HLA in healthy donors. Study-wide results and limits: Through in vitro validation, three CMV-associated chains were shown to be specific for CMV antigens. Fewer N-insertions than the roughly 670-donor mean were reportedly shown by an Asian-associated ancestry cluster in a later analysis. The study recorded 150 to 200 TCR beta chains that were cytomegalovirus-associated.

This clone was seen only a few times. Its matching antigen is unknown. CDR1 is MNHEY and CDR2 is SMNVEV in the germline V gene (reference sequence). This CDR3 comprises 16 residues. Germline trimming cut 5 bases from V and 4 bases from J; bases unmatched to any gene: 9. 13 Jbeta primers and 60 Vbeta primers were used for the PCR. TCRdb keeps only in-frame clones here, not all; method: immunoSEQ multiplex PCR. The table includes approximately 86,000 clones, around 84% detected once. Sequencing input: PBMCs. The sequence was collected from a middle-aged man in good health and CMV-seropositive. The rearrangement joins TRBV27 to TRBJ2-2, with TRBD1 identical over 8 bases. The CDR3 DNA sequence: TGTGCCAGCAGTCCGACAGGGGCCGGGACCACCGGGGAGCTGTTTTTT. It yields the protein CASSPTGAGTTGELFF.